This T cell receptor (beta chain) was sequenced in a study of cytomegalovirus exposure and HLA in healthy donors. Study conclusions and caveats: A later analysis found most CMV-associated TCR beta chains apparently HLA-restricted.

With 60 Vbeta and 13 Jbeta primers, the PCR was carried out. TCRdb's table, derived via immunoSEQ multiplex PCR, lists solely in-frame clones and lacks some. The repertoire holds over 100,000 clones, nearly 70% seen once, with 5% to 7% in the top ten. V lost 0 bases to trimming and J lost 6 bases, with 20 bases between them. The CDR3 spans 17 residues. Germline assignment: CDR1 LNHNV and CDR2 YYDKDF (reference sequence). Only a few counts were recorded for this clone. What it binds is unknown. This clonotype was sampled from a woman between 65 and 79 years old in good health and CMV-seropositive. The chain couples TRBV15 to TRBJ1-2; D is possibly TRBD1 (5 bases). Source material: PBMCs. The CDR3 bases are TGTGCCACCAGCAGAGAAGGGCAGCTCGGAAGGGGTAATGGCTACACCTTC. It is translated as CATSREGQLGRGNGYTF.